This T cell receptor (beta chain) was sequenced for a study of blood T cells in healthy people across ages. Study-level findings and limits: Long-lived donors carried more naive CD4+ cells and greater diversity than aged donors. TCR beta diversity was tightly associated with the proportion of naive T cells.

A second roughly 6 to 11 cycle PCR used barcoded and J-beta primers. Every cDNA was tagged by a template-switch adaptor with 12 random nucleotides. TCRdb re-derived calls from the 5' RACE reads in MiXCR, one entry per CDR3 protein. The repertoire holds around 900,000 distinct CDR3 sequences, with roughly 26% as singletons. In the case of this clonotype: Its antigen is as yet unknown.

Germline loops: CDR1 SEHNR, CDR2 FQNEAQ (reference sequence). There are 15 residues in the CDR3. V lost 8 bases to trimming and J lost 1 base; unmatched junction nucleotides: 9. Sequencing was carried out using blood. The clonotype comes from a woman of 80 years or more in good health. J is TRBJ2-3 and V is TRBV7-9; 7 nucleotides line up with TRBD2. CDR3 DNA sequence: TGTGCCAGCTACGAACGGGAGGAGGGCACAGATACGCAGTATTTT. Translating gives CASYEREEGTDTQYF.